A single sample is the source of the 20 T cell receptor beta chains below, sequenced in a study of blood T cell repertoires in COVID-19. Repertoires were generated with immunoSEQ multiplex PCR, while TCRdb's copy carries only in-frame clones and drops some. This table has approximately 60,000 clones, 70% to 85% appearing once. Source material: peripheral blood. These receptor sequences come from a man aged 60 to 69 with acute or convalescent COVID-19.

The chain combines TRBV29-1 with TRBJ2-1, with TRBD1 identical over 8 bases. V was clipped by 2 bases and J by 3 bases; unmatched bases: 3. This CDR3 spans 14 amino acids. Germline CDR1 and CDR2: SQVTM and ANQGSEA. The CDR3 sequence: CSVEPDRGYNEQFF. The CDR3 DNA follows: TGCAGCGTTGAACCAGACAGGGGCTACAATGAGCAGTTCTTC.

J is TRBJ2-1 and V is TRBV7-2; TRBD2 matches at 10 bases. V dropped 5 bases and J dropped 3; count of bases not matched to a gene: 7. This CDR3 comprises 16 residues. CDR1 and CDR2 (germline): SGHTA, FQGNSA. CDR3 DNA sequence: TGTGCCAGCAGCACCTTAGCGGGAGGAAACTACAATGAGCAGTTCTTC. Protein: CASSTLAGGNYNEQFF.

The rearrangement joins TRBV7-2 to TRBJ1-6; D call uncertain. V was trimmed by 4 bases and J by 5 bases, leaving 12 bases between them. Looked up from germline, CDR1 is SGHTA and CDR2 is FQGNSA. This CDR3 is 15 amino acids long. CDR3 bases: TGTGCCAGCAGCTCCGCGGGTGGGAATAATTCACCCCTCCACTTT. It codes for CASSSAGGNNSPLHF.

The V gene is TRBV19, the J gene TRBJ1-5, with TRBD1 matching over 8 bases. Germline trimming cut 6 bases from V and 6 bases from J; bases unmatched to any gene: 10. This CDR3 has 15 residues. Germline V gene data show CDR1 as LNHDA and CDR2 as SQIVND (reference sequence). The CDR3 region has the DNA TGTGCCAGTAGCTTGACAGGGGCTTTAGCTCAGCCCCAGCATTTT. Protein sequence: CASSLTGALAQPQHF.

J is TRBJ2-1 and V is TRBV14; D gene uncertain. V lost 5 bases to trimming and J lost 7 bases, with 9 bases between them. The germline V gene has CDR1 SGHDN and CDR2 FVKESK. The CDR3 sequence is 12 residues long. CDR3 amino acids: CASSALGNEQFF. The CDR3 coding sequence is TGTGCCAGCAGCGCGCTCGGGAATGAGCAGTTCTTC.

The J gene is TRBJ2-3, the V gene TRBV5-1, with a tentative D call TRBD2 (6 bases). This CDR3 is built from 13 residues. V was shortened by 5 bases and J by 6 bases, with 13 bases between the two germline ends. Germline V CDR1 and CDR2: SGHRS, YFSETQ. CDR3 amino acids: CASRVTSSDTQYF. The CDR3 coding sequence is TGCGCCAGCAGAGTTACTAGCTCCGATACGCAGTATTTT.

V is TRBV5-4 and J is TRBJ2-5, with 7 bases identical to TRBD2. The CDR3 contains 14 residues. J gave up 4 bases and V 4 bases, and 7 bases lay outside the gene matches. Germline CDR1 reads SGHNT; CDR2 reads YYREEE (reference sequence). The CDR3 region is CASSGSGRLETQYF. CDR3 DNA: TGTGCCAGCAGCGGCTCCGGGAGGCTAGAGACCCAGTACTTC.

V gene TRBV7-9 combines with J gene TRBJ2-2; D possibly corresponds to TRBD1 (6 bases). This CDR3 contains 15 residues. V was pared by 5 bases and J by 6 bases, with 16 bases between. The germline V gene has CDR1 SEHNR and CDR2 FQNEAQ (reference sequence). CDR3 DNA: TGTGCCAGCAGCCTTAGCACCCAGGGGTCCGGGGAGCTGTTTTTT. Its protein is CASSLSTQGSGELFF.

The chain employs TRBV5-1 and TRBJ1-1; TRBD1 matches 7 bases. With 0 bases clipped from V and 7 bases from J, the junction kept 12 bases outside the gene matches. Germline CDR1 SGHRS, CDR2 YFSETQ. The CDR3 has 16 residues. CDR3 in amino acids: CASSLGFRQGVVEAFF. The CDR3 bases are TGCGCCAGCAGCTTGGGGTTTCGACAGGGAGTCGTTGAAGCTTTCTTT. The entire variable domain, with the rest obtained from reference TRBV5-1 and TRBJ1-1, is as follows: KAGVTQTPRYLIKTRGQQVTLSCSPISGHRSVSWYQQTPGQGLQFLFEYFSETQRNKGNFPGRFSGRQFSNSRSEMNVSTLELGDSALYLCASSLGFRQGVVEAFFGQGTRLTVV.

The chain combines TRBV5-4 with TRBJ2-1, with 8 bases lining up with TRBD2. The CDR3 totals 16 residues. V dropped 2 bases and J dropped 9; count of bases not matched to a gene: 13. Germline lookup yields CDR1 SGHNT and CDR2 YYREEE (reference sequence). The CDR3: CASSFGSGMALVEQFF. CDR3 DNA: TGTGCCAGCAGCTTTGGTAGCGGGATGGCGCTTGTTGAGCAGTTCTTC. Full variable domain (rest looked up from reference TRBV5-4 and TRBJ2-1): ETGVTQSPTHLIKTRGQQVTLRCSSQSGHNTVSWYQQALGQGPQFIFQYYREEENGRGNFPPRFSGLQFPNYSSELNVNALELDDSALYLCASSFGSGMALVEQFFGPGTRLTVL.

This clone was seen a single time. Compared with germline, one end of the junction differs, possibly owing to a read error. This chain's CDR3 is CACSPWVGLGETQYF. In nucleotides, the CDR3 is TGTGCCTGCAGCCCGTGGGTGGGGCTTGGGGAGACCCAGTACTTC. V is TRBV5-6 and J is TRBJ2-5, with D perhaps matching TRBD1 (5 bases). Germline V lookup: CDR1 SGHDT, CDR2 YYEEEE. The CDR3 has 15 amino acids.

The chain carries TRBV27 and TRBJ2-7; 16 nucleotides line up with TRBD2. V shed 5 bases and J 6 bases; nucleotides not matched to a gene: 7. The CDR3 contains 16 residues. CDR1 and CDR2 from the germline V gene are MNHEY and SMNVEV (reference sequence). The DNA for the CDR3 is TGTGCCAGCAGTCCGGGGACTAGCGGGAGGGCCGGCGAGCAGTACTTC. Protein sequence: CASSPGTSGRAGEQYF.

The chain joins TRBV24-1 to TRBJ2-2; possibly TRBD1 for D (5 bases). The germline CDR1 and CDR2 sequences are KGHDR and SFDVKD. The CDR3 length is 16 residues. V was trimmed by 0 bases and J by 6 bases, leaving 13 bases between them. CDR3 loop: CATSDLRQGRAGELFF. CDR3 DNA sequence: TGTGCCACCAGTGATTTGCGTCAGGGTAGGGCCGGGGAGCTGTTTTTT.

This clone has more than one count but fewer than ten. J is TRBJ2-1 and V is TRBV21-1; the table's D call of TRBD1 was not tested on the DNA. TRBV21-1 constitutes a pseudogene. The CDR3 has 15 amino acids. The chain's CDR3 is CASSDRDRGYNEQFF. Here the CDR3 DNA reads TGTGCCAGCAGCGACCGGGACAGGGGCTACAATGAGCAGTTCTTC.

This chain links TRBV18 with TRBJ1-1; 8 nucleotides line up with TRBD1. Trimming at V came to 3 bases and at J to 0 bases, leaving 6 bases not matched to a gene. This CDR3 spans 16 amino acids. Germline V gene sequence: CDR1 KGHSH, CDR2 LQKENI. The CDR3: CASSPTGGELNTEAFF. In DNA form, the CDR3 reads TGTGCCAGCTCACCCACAGGGGGTGAATTGAACACTGAAGCTTTCTTT.

The chain joins TRBV12-5 to TRBJ2-1, with TRBD1 matching over 12 bases. The CDR3 is 16 residues long. After removal of 1 base from V and 9 bases from J, the junction contained 7 bases not matched to a gene. Per germline, CDR1 LGHNT and CDR2 FRNRAP. CDR3 sequence: CASGLGAGQGAGEQFF. The DNA for the CDR3 is TGTGCTAGTGGTTTGGGTGCGGGACAGGGGGCAGGTGAGCAGTTCTTC.

The genes are TRBV28 and TRBJ2-1, with TRBD2 as a possible D gene (6 bases). The CDR3 length is 16 residues. Germline CDR1 is MDHEN and CDR2 is SYDVKM. The V gene lost 6 bases and the J gene lost 3 bases, with 18 bases spanning the gap. The CDR3 DNA reads TGTGCCAGCAGCCACGGGTGGGAGGACTACTACAATGAGCAGTTCTTC. This encodes CASSHGWEDYYNEQFF.

CDR3 nucleotide sequence: TGTGCCAGCAGCTTACAGGGGGTAGATGGCTACACCTTC. This codes for CASSLQGVDGYTF. The rearrangement uses TRBV7-9 and TRBJ1-2, with 7 bases matching TRBD1. The CDR3 has 13 amino acids. With V trimmed by 2 bases and J by 6 bases, 3 bases remained unmatched. Germline-derived CDR1 and CDR2 are SEHNR and FQNEAQ (reference sequence). The whole variable domain, filled in from reference TRBV7-9 and TRBJ1-2, reads DTGVSQNPRHKITKRGQNVTFRCDPISEHNRLYWYRQTLGQGPEFLTYFQNEAQLEKSRLLSDRFSAERPKGSFSTLEIQRTEQGDSAMYLCASSLQGVDGYTFGSGTRLTVV.

This chain joins TRBV19 and TRBJ1-5; D is unclear. Trimming pared 4 bases from V and 4 bases from J, leaving 14 bases between. Germline assignment: CDR1 LNHDA and CDR2 SQIVND (reference sequence). The CDR3 has 15 residues. The CDR3 DNA sequence: TGTGCCAGTAGTACATCAGGCCTGTCAAATCAGCCCCAGCATTTT. The encoded protein is CASSTSGLSNQPQHF.

V is TRBV4-1 and J is TRBJ2-4; 11 bases are shared with TRBD2. The CDR3 contains 15 residues. V dropped 3 bases and J dropped 6; count of bases not matched to a gene: 4. Germline lookup yields CDR1 MGHRA and CDR2 YSYEKL. The CDR3 nucleotides read TGCGCCAGCAGCCAGTCCGGACTAGCGGGAAACATTCAGTACTTC. Translated, it gives CASSQSGLAGNIQYF.